This entry concerns a single TCR beta chain. The CDR3 is 16 amino acids. CDR1 and CDR2 (germline): MGHDK, SYGVNS. V gave up 3 bases and J gave up 3 bases; unmatched junction bases: 9. In assigning cohorts, the study relied on participant-reported clinical history. The table came from immunoSEQ multiplex PCR; TCRdb's copy has only in-frame clones and leaves some out. This table has 350,000 or so clones, about 88% appearing once. These data belong to a study of blood T cell repertoires in COVID-19. The gene calls are TRBV25-1 and TRBJ1-2; TRBD1 matches at 8 bases. This clonotype was sampled from a woman aged 30 to 39 who had recovered from COVID-19. Sequencing was performed on PBMCs or T cells enriched from blood (not recorded which). This CDR3 reads CASSDPNPGQDYGYTF. The CDR3 DNA is TGTGCCAGCAGTGATCCAAACCCGGGACAGGACTATGGCTACACCTTC.